What follows are 27 T cell receptor beta chains derived from one specimen sequenced in a study of technical replicates of blood from a few donors. TCRdb's table, derived via immunoSEQ multiplex PCR, lists solely in-frame clones and lacks some. The repertoire consists of more than 65,000 clones, with roughly 94% occurring once and the leading ten covering 0.25%. Sequencing was performed on T cells isolated from PBMCs. The receptor source for this set is a human donor in good health.

The chain uses TRBV5-5 and TRBJ1-1, with D possibly matching TRBD1 (6 bases). From germline, CDR1 is SGHKS and CDR2 YYEKEE (reference sequence). This CDR3 region has 16 residues. V lost 0 bases, J lost 3 bases, and 15 bases lay in between. The CDR3 spells CASSLGRGLGDTEAFF. CDR3 sequence (DNA): TGTGCCAGCAGCTTGGGCAGGGGCCTTGGGGACACTGAAGCTTTCTTT.

The J gene is TRBJ1-2, the V gene TRBV6-5, with 9 bases lining up with TRBD1. V lost 5 bases to trimming and J lost 2 bases; unmatched junction nucleotides: 3. CDR3 size: 14 residues. Germline V gene data show CDR1 as MNHEY and CDR2 as SVGAGI. The CDR3 here is CASSDRGWNYGYTF. As DNA, the CDR3 is TGTGCCAGCAGTGACAGGGGGTGGAACTATGGCTACACCTTC.

The J gene is TRBJ2-7, the V gene TRBV2, with TRBD1 matching 10 bases. V was pared by 4 bases and J by 4 bases, with 19 bases of the junction left unmatched. Germline CDR1 and CDR2: SNHLY and FYNNEI. The CDR3 has 19 residues. The CDR3 nucleotides are TGTGCCAGCAGTGGCCGGACAGGGGGAAGAAGGAGTTTGGTTTACGAGCAGTACTTC. It encodes CASSGRTGGRRSLVYEQYF.

This clone has a single count. CDR3 DNA: TGTGCCTGGATTGGTCTAGTTGGAGAGACCCAGTACTTC. As protein: CAWIGLVGETQYF. This chain joins TRBV30 and TRBJ2-5; D is unclear. This CDR3 comprises 13 residues. Trimming stripped 4 bases from V and 4 bases from J, with 13 bases between. Germline CDR1 GTSNPN, CDR2 SVGIG (reference sequence).

The J gene is TRBJ2-7, the V gene TRBV18, with D uncertain. Germline CDR1 is KGHSH and CDR2 is LQKENI. V dropped 1 base and J dropped 2 bases, with 6 bases sitting between them. This CDR3 region has 13 residues. This chain's CDR3 is CASSPRQTYEQYF. CDR3 nucleotides: TGTGCCAGCTCACCACGGCAGACCTACGAGCAGTACTTC.

This chain links TRBV5-6 with TRBJ2-5, with D perhaps matching TRBD2 (5 bases). The V and J ends lost 1 base and 4 bases respectively, with 8 bases between them. The CDR3 spans 13 residues. Per the germline V gene, CDR1 is SGHDT and CDR2 is YYEEEE. The CDR3 region is CASSLTGRETQYF. CDR3 nucleotide sequence: TGTGCCAGCAGCTTGACGGGGAGAGAGACCCAGTACTTC. The variable domain in full, completed from reference TRBV5-6 and TRBJ2-5, reads DAGVTQSPTHLIKTRGQQVTLRCSPKSGHDTVSWYQQALGQGPQFIFQYYEEEERQRGNFPDRFSGHQFPNYSSELNVNALLLGDSALYLCASSLTGRETQYFGPGTRLLVL.

CDR3 nucleotide sequence: TGTGCCAGCAGCTTATACTCTTTTGGGACAGAAGCGTACAATGAGCAGTTCTTC. Protein: CASSLYSFGTEAYNEQFF. The chain combines TRBV21-1 with TRBJ2-1; TRBD1, as called in the table, went unchecked against the DNA. TRBV21-1 is a pseudogene locus. This CDR3 is 18 amino acids long.

The genes are TRBV5-1 and TRBJ2-1, with TRBD2 identical over 7 bases. Trimming at V came to 4 bases and at J to 6 bases, leaving 13 bases not matched to a gene. The CDR3 length is 16 residues. The germline gives CDR1 SGHRS, CDR2 YFSETQ. CDR3 loop: CASSARSGWGGNEQFF. Here the CDR3 DNA reads TGCGCCAGCAGCGCCAGATCAGGGTGGGGGGGCAATGAGCAGTTCTTC.

The rearrangement uses TRBV10-2 and TRBJ1-2; tentatively, D is TRBD1 (6 bases). The V gene's germline CDR1 is WSHSY and CDR2 SAAADI. This CDR3 has 13 amino acids. V was trimmed by 6 bases and J by 8 bases, leaving 16 bases between them. The CDR3 reads CASSQQGMEGYTF. CDR3 bases: TGCGCCAGCAGCCAACAGGGAATGGAGGGCTACACCTTC.

This clone was seen once. The V gene is TRBV11-3, the J gene TRBJ2-1; D is unclear. The germline V gene has CDR1 SGHNT and CDR2 YENEEA. The length of the CDR3 is 17 residues. Trimming took 4 bases from V and 0 from J, leaving 16 bases between them. CDR3 region: CASSSHLSLGSYNEQFF. Here the CDR3 DNA reads TGTGCCAGCAGCTCCCATCTAAGCCTCGGCTCCTACAATGAGCAGTTCTTC.

The rearrangement uses TRBV7-2 and TRBJ2-3; 9 bases are a match to TRBD2. This CDR3 spans 16 amino acids. Losses at the gene ends were 5 bases for V and 2 bases for J; bases not matched to a gene: 8. CDR1 is SGHTA, CDR2 FQGNSA, per germline. Here the CDR3 reads CASSHWTSEFTDTQYF. The CDR3 coding sequence is TGTGCCAGCAGCCATTGGACTAGCGAGTTCACAGATACGCAGTATTTT. The complete variable domain, with remaining parts taken from reference TRBV7-2 and TRBJ2-3, reads GAGVSQSPSNKVTEKGKDVELRCDPISGHTALYWYRQSLGQGLEFLIYFQGNSAPDKSGLPSDRFSAERTGGSVSTLTIQRTQQEDSAVYLCASSHWTSEFTDTQYFGPGTRLTVL.

The rearrangement joins TRBV5-1 to TRBJ2-1; 10 bases are a match to TRBD2. J gave up 5 bases and V 4 bases, and 9 bases lay outside the gene matches. CDR1 is SGHRS and CDR2 is YFSETQ in the germline V gene. This CDR3 has 16 amino acids. CDR3 protein: CASSLLLAGQNNEQFF. CDR3 DNA sequence: TGCGCCAGCAGCCTCCTACTAGCGGGGCAAAACAATGAGCAGTTCTTC.

This clone was found a few times. This chain's CDR3 is CASSAQRQGENIWTDTQYF. The CDR3 nucleotides read TGCGCCAGCAGCGCCCAACGACAGGGGGAAAATATATGGACAGATACGCAGTATTTT. The chain uses TRBV5-1 and TRBJ2-3, with 9 bases fitting TRBD1. The germline CDR1 and CDR2 sequences are SGHRS and YFSETQ. The CDR3 is made up of 19 amino acids. The junction had 18 bases not matched to a gene; V was cut back by 4 bases and J by 3 bases.

This clone was recorded once. The V call is TRBV7-9, the J call TRBJ1-5, with TRBD1 matching 12 bases. J gave up 3 bases and V 5 bases, and 8 bases lay outside the gene matches. From germline, CDR1 is SEHNR and CDR2 FQNEAQ (reference sequence). The CDR3 consists of 17 residues. The CDR3, as DNA: TGTGCCAGCAGCCCCGGAGGGACAGGGGGCTTCAATCAGCCCCAGCATTTT. Translating gives CASSPGGTGGFNQPQHF.

V gene TRBV16 combines with J gene TRBJ2-7; possible D gene TRBD1, 6 bases. CDR1 is KGHSY, CDR2 FQNENV, per germline. The CDR3 spans 15 residues. V was shortened by 3 bases and J by 3 bases, with 15 bases between the two germline ends. The CDR3 DNA reads as TGTGCCAGCAGCCAGATAGGCAGGGGTGTCTACGAGCAGTACTTC. Translating it yields CASSQIGRGVYEQYF.

This clone was observed once. The CDR3 protein is CASSIHRQGKQPQHF. DNA for the CDR3: TGTGCCAGTAGTATCCATCGACAGGGAAAGCAGCCCCAGCATTTT. The chain uses TRBV19 and TRBJ1-5; 7 bases map to TRBD1. The length of the CDR3 is 15 residues. Germline CDR1 is LNHDA and CDR2 is SQIVND (reference sequence). The J segment lost 7 bases and the V segment lost 3 bases, leaving 9 bases of the junction unmatched.

The chain couples TRBV19 to TRBJ1-3; no definite D call. The V end lost 8 bases, the J end lost 1 base, and 6 bases lay between the germline ends. The CDR3 length is 12 residues. Germline V gene sequence: CDR1 LNHDA, CDR2 SQIVND (reference sequence). CDR3 nucleotide sequence: TGTGCCAGTGCGAGGTCTGGAAACACCATATATTTT. This codes for CASARSGNTIYF. Complete variable domain (other parts from reference TRBV19 and TRBJ1-3): DGGITQSPKYLFRKEGQNVTLSCEQNLNHDAMYWYRQDPGQGLRLIYYSQIVNDFQKGDIAEGYSVSREKKESFPLTVTSAQKNPTAFYLCASARSGNTIYFGEGSWLTVV.

Here the CDR3 reads CASSIDPAGSTDTQYF. The CDR3, as DNA: TGTGCCAGTAGTATAGATCCGGCGGGTAGCACAGATACGCAGTATTTT. The chain is built from TRBV19 and TRBJ2-3, with a tentative D call TRBD2 (5 bases). The CDR3 is 16 amino acids. The V and J ends lost 0 bases and 0 bases respectively, with 10 bases between them. Germline lookup yields CDR1 LNHDA and CDR2 SQIVND (reference sequence).

The rearrangement joins TRBV10-2 to TRBJ1-5, with 9 bases fitting TRBD1. The V segment lost 2 bases and the J segment 4 bases; nucleotides outside the gene matches: 15. From germline, CDR1 is WSHSY and CDR2 SAAADI. The CDR3 runs 19 residues. CDR3 sequence: CASSELGTGRLRANQPQHF. CDR3 nucleotide sequence: TGCGCCAGCAGTGAGCTTGGGACAGGGAGGTTAAGGGCAAATCAGCCCCAGCATTTT.

In this sample, this clone turned up once. This chain connects TRBV9 to TRBJ2-5, with TRBD2 matching 10 bases. The V gene's germline CDR1 is SGDLS and CDR2 YYNGEE. The CDR3 sequence is 16 residues long. The V segment lost 2 bases and the J segment 5 bases; nucleotides outside the gene matches: 9. In DNA, the CDR3 is TGTGCCAGCAGCGTTAGCCCTAGCGGGAGAGGCGAGACCCAGTACTTC. It is translated as CASSVSPSGRGETQYF. Together with reference TRBV9 and TRBJ2-5, the CDR3 gives the full variable domain: DSGVTQTPKHLITATGQRVTLRCSPRSGDLSVYWYQQSLDQGLQFLIQYYNGEERAKGNILERFSAQQFPDLHSELNLSSLELGDSALYFCASSVSPSGRGETQYFGPGTRLLVL.

The chain uses TRBV6-4 and TRBJ2-1, with D tentatively TRBD1 (6 bases). V lost 6 bases, J lost 5 bases, and 26 bases lay in between. The CDR3 spans 18 residues. From germline, CDR1 is MRHNA and CDR2 SNTAGT. The CDR3 spells CASRMGTPIRLPDNEQFF. The CDR3 nucleotides are TGTGCCAGCAGGATGGGGACACCAATAAGACTACCCGACAATGAGCAGTTCTTC.

The chain recombines TRBV2 with TRBJ2-1; a weak D match, TRBD1 (6 bases). The CDR3 consists of 14 residues. Deletions cut 7 bases from V and 3 bases from J, with 13 bases between. The germline V gene has CDR1 SNHLY and CDR2 FYNNEI. CDR3 bases: TGTGCCAGCAACGGGGACACCGGCTACAATGAGCAGTTCTTC. Its translation is CASNGDTGYNEQFF.

The rearrangement joins TRBV14 to TRBJ2-1; D perhaps matches TRBD2 (5 bases). This CDR3 has 16 residues. Germline V lookup: CDR1 SGHDN, CDR2 FVKESK. V shed 2 bases and J shed 4 bases, with 15 bases lying between them. CDR3 in DNA: TGTGCCAGCAGCCAACCGCCAATGGGGAGTTACAATGAGCAGTTCTTC. Translated: CASSQPPMGSYNEQFF.

V is TRBV7-8 and J is TRBJ2-3; D is possibly TRBD2 (6 bases). There are 16 residues in the CDR3. In germline, CDR1 is SGHVS, CDR2 FQNEAQ. V lost 5 bases to trimming and J lost 1 base, with 16 bases between them. The CDR3 here is CASSPRAGRRTDTQYF. Written as DNA, the CDR3 is TGTGCCAGCAGCCCCCGAGCGGGCAGACGCACAGATACGCAGTATTTT.

V gene TRBV4-1 combines with J gene TRBJ2-2, with a tentative D call TRBD2 (6 bases). This CDR3 is 17 amino acids long. Germline CDR1 MGHRA, CDR2 YSYEKL. V was trimmed by 3 bases and J by 0 bases, leaving 14 bases between them. The CDR3 DNA is TGCGCCAGCAGCCACCCGGGGGTTGCATCGAACACCGGGGAGCTGTTTTTT. Translating it yields CASSHPGVASNTGELFF.

The chain uses TRBV30 and TRBJ1-6; D gene ambiguous. CDR3 length equals 15 residues. Trimming cost V 0 bases and J 4 bases, with 10 bases left between them. From germline, CDR1 is GTSNPN and CDR2 SVGIG (reference sequence). As DNA, the CDR3 is TGTGCCTGGAGTGTACTAGGGCCTTATAATTCACCCCTCCACTTT. Translating gives CAWSVLGPYNSPLHF.

The chain links TRBV5-1 to TRBJ2-7, with TRBD1 matching 9 bases. Germline CDR1 is SGHRS and CDR2 is YFSETQ. The trim removed 0 bases at V and 7 bases at J, leaving 8 bases unmatched. This CDR3 contains 15 residues. The CDR3 region is CASSLAGDRAGEQYF. CDR3 nucleotides: TGCGCCAGCAGCTTGGCCGGGGACAGGGCGGGGGAGCAGTACTTC. The full variable domain, completed using reference TRBV5-1 and TRBJ2-7, is KAGVTQTPRYLIKTRGQQVTLSCSPISGHRSVSWYQQTPGQGLQFLFEYFSETQRNKGNFPGRFSGRQFSNSRSEMNVSTLELGDSALYLCASSLAGDRAGEQYFGPGTRLTVT.